One and the same sample provided the 11 T cell receptor beta chains below, sequenced in a study of blood T cell repertoires in COVID-19. Libraries were prepared by immunoSEQ multiplex PCR; TCRdb keeps only in-frame clonotypes and omits some of them. The table lists under 200,000 clones, 87% of them singletons. Sequences were obtained from peripheral blood. The receptors come from a man in his fifties or sixties with active or convalescent COVID-19.

There are a few counts of this clone. The genes are TRBV12-3 or TRBV12-4 and TRBJ1-2; 10 positions match TRBD1. V was pared by 4 bases and J by 8 bases, with 4 bases of the junction left unmatched. This CDR3 contains 13 residues. As DNA, the CDR3 is TGTGCCAGCAGTTCCGGACAGGGGGGCGGCTACACCTTC. Protein: CASSSGQGGGYTF.

This chain links TRBV6-5 with TRBJ2-2, with D tentatively TRBD1 (6 bases). CDR1 is MNHEY, CDR2 SVGAGI, per germline. The V end was cut by 0 bases, the J end by 5 bases, with 10 bases between. The CDR3 extends over 15 amino acids. Here the CDR3 reads CASSYSGTKTGELFF. The CDR3 bases are TGTGCCAGCAGTTACTCGGGGACAAAAACCGGGGAGCTGTTTTTT.

This rearrangement joins TRBV5-1 to TRBJ1-2; 7 nucleotides line up with TRBD1. V trimming: 4 bases; J trimming: 6 bases; junction bases outside the gene matches: 6. Looked up from germline, CDR1 is SGHRS and CDR2 is YFSETQ. This CDR3 has 13 amino acids. This CDR3 is CASSPNRGDGYTF. The DNA of the CDR3 is TGCGCCAGCAGCCCCAACAGGGGAGATGGCTACACCTTC.

This chain joins TRBV12-3 or TRBV12-4 and TRBJ2-7; tentatively, D is TRBD1 (6 bases). This CDR3 spans 13 amino acids. The V end was cut by 6 bases, the J end by 4 bases, with 13 bases between. The CDR3 region is CASRLTGSYEQYF. In DNA form, the CDR3 reads TGTGCCAGCAGGCTTACAGGGTCGTACGAGCAGTACTTC.

The V call is TRBV29-1, the J call TRBJ2-7; no clear D. This CDR3 is built from 13 residues. V was cut by 2 bases and J by 6 bases, with 14 bases left in between. From germline, CDR1 is SQVTM and CDR2 ANQGSEA. The CDR3 DNA is TGCAGCGTTGAAATTATTGTCGCCGGCGAGCAGTACTTC. It encodes CSVEIIVAGEQYF.

The V call is TRBV6-4, the J call TRBJ2-1; 7 bases fit TRBD1. Germline V gene sequence: CDR1 MRHNA, CDR2 SNTAGT. Losses at the gene ends were 5 bases for V and 4 bases for J; bases not matched to a gene: 5. CDR3 length equals 14 residues. The CDR3 DNA follows: TGTGCCAGCAGTCCCGGGACAGAATACAATGAGCAGTTCTTC. The encoded protein is CASSPGTEYNEQFF.

This clone has a handful of counts. The sample has other DNA sequences that encode this CDR3 too. CDR3 DNA sequence: TGTGCCAGTAGTATCCTGAGCTCCTATAATTCACCCCTCCACTTT. It translates to CASSILSSYNSPLHF. The J gene is TRBJ1-6, the V gene TRBV19; unclear D gene. From germline, CDR1 is LNHDA and CDR2 SQIVND (reference sequence). The CDR3 is made up of 15 amino acids. V was shortened by 3 bases and J by 0 bases, with 6 bases between the two germline ends.

The chain carries TRBV18 and TRBJ1-6; no reliable D call. The CDR3 length is 13 residues. Trimming took off 5 bases at V and 7 bases at J, with 9 bases between the two ends. Germline V gene lookup returns CDR1 KGHSH and CDR2 LQKENI. The CDR3: CASSGEENSPLHF. In DNA, the CDR3 is TGTGCCAGCTCAGGAGAAGAGAATTCACCCCTCCACTTT.

The CDR3 DNA reads TGTGCCAGCAGCGTAGGTGGGGGGAGGCAGCCCCAGCATTTT. Its protein product is CASSVGGGRQPQHF. The rearrangement uses TRBV9 and TRBJ1-5; D is possibly TRBD1 (5 bases). Trimming removed 0 bases at V and 7 bases at J, with 11 bases between. Germline V CDR1 and CDR2: SGDLS, YYNGEE. The CDR3 sequence is 14 residues long.

The chain has TRBV6-5 and TRBJ2-7, with TRBD1 matching 8 bases. J was trimmed by 1 base and V by 6 bases; bases with no gene match: 5. This CDR3 is 14 amino acids long. Per germline, CDR1 MNHEY and CDR2 SVGAGI. CDR3 nucleotide sequence: TGTGCCAGCAGACCCGACAGGGGATCCTACGAGCAGTACTTC. Translated, it gives CASRPDRGSYEQYF.

The V gene is TRBV10-3, the J gene TRBJ2-2, with D possibly matching TRBD1 (6 bases). The germline gives CDR1 ENHRY, CDR2 SYGVKD. The V gene lost 7 bases and the J gene lost 2 bases, with 20 bases spanning the gap. The CDR3 sequence is 17 residues long. CDR3 sequence reads: CAIKDRDIRFNTGELFF. CDR3 coding DNA: TGTGCCATCAAGGATCGGGACATAAGATTTAACACCGGGGAGCTGTTTTTT.